The rows below give T cell receptor beta chains drawn from one sample of a study of early T cells in non-severe SARS-CoV-2 infection. TCRdb re-called the 5' RACE reads with MiXCR, one entry per CDR3 protein. The sample consists of 55,000 to 80,000 distinct CDR3 sequences, roughly an eighth of them appearing once. The material sequenced was whole blood, taken at baseline. The receptor source for this set is an adult who was a healthcare worker with PCR-confirmed SARS-CoV-2 infection or an uninfected control (not recorded which). The CDR3 runs from the conserved cysteine through the conserved F or W. D genes are given only for firm matches. Clone size, where shown, is once, few, many, or a class for clones that have expanded.

. | TRBJ2-7 | TRBV19 | TRBD2 | TGTGCCAGTAGTTGGACTAGCGGGGGCCAGAGCTCCTACGAGCAGTACTTC | CASSWTSGGQSSYEQYF
many | TRBJ1-1 | TRBV18 | . | TGTGCCAGCTCACCGAACCAGCCGAATTCGGCTTTCTTT | CASSPNQPNSAFF
few | TRBJ2-5 | TRBV12-3/TRBV12-4 | TRBD2 | TGTGCCAGCGCGACTAGCGGGGGAATCGGTGAGACCCAGTACTTC | CASATSGGIGETQYF
many | TRBJ2-1 | TRBV4-3 | TRBD2 | TGCGCCAGCAGCCCAGAATATAGCGGGAGCACCTACAATGAGCAGTTCTTC | CASSPEYSGSTYNEQFF
few | TRBJ2-7 | TRBV5-1 | . | TGCGCCAGCAGCACTAGTTTCTACGAGCAGTACTTC | CASSTSFYEQYF
few | TRBJ1-4 | TRBV2 | . | TGTGCCAGCAGGTTGCCTCCGACGGGTGAAAAACTGTTTTTT | CASRLPPTGEKLFF
. | TRBJ2-1 | TRBV12-3/TRBV12-4 | . | TGTGCCAGCAGCCAGACCAGCCAGTACAATGAGCAGTTCTTC | CASSQTSQYNEQFF
many | TRBJ1-5 | TRBV10-3 | TRBD1 | TGTGCCATTGGACAGGATAGCAATCAGCCCCAGCATTTT | CAIGQDSNQPQHF
many | TRBJ2-1 | TRBV4-2 | TRBD2 | TGTGCCAGCAGCCAAGGAACTAGCGGGGGGGCCAGTGAGCAGTTCTTC | CASSQGTSGGASEQFF
. | TRBJ2-7 | TRBV12-3/TRBV12-4 | . | TGTGCCAGCAGTTTAAAACTTCCATACGAGCAGTACTTC | CASSLKLPYEQYF
once | TRBJ1-2 | TRBV11-2 | TRBD1 | TGTGCCAGCAGCCCAAGTTTCAGGACAGGGGACGGAGGCTACACCTTC | CASSPSFRTGDGGYTF
. | TRBJ2-7 | TRBV28 | TRBD1 | TGTGCCAGCAGTTTACCGGGACAGCAGCAGTACTTC | CASSLPGQQQYF
few | TRBJ1-1 | TRBV30 | . | TGTGCCTGGGGGGGATACACTGAAGCTTTCTTT | CAWGGYTEAFF
few | TRBJ1-1 | TRBV6-2/TRBV6-3 | TRBD1 | TGTGCCAGCAGTCAACGGACAGGGATTACTGAAGCTTTCTTT | CASSQRTGITEAFF
many | TRBJ2-2 | TRBV13 | . | TGTGCCAGCAGCTCCGGGACCCCCGGGGAGCTGTTTTTT | CASSSGTPGELFF
. | TRBJ1-1 | TRBV5-1 | . | TGCGCCAGCAGCCGGAGTCAACCGGTGACTGAAGCTTTCTTT | CASSRSQPVTEAFF
many | TRBJ2-5 | TRBV11-2 | . | TGTGCCAGCAGACCCGGTCGGGGACTTCGTCGCAGAACAGGAGAGACCCAGTACTTC | CASRPGRGLRRRTGETQYF
. | TRBJ2-5 | TRBV28 | . | TGTGCCAGCAGACAGACCCTGAAGAGGGAGACCCAGTACTTC | CASRQTLKRETQYF
. | TRBJ2-4 | TRBV7-8 | . | TGTGCCAGCAGCCCCCTCCCTCTTGCTACCGCCAAAAACATTCAGTACTTC | CASSPLPLATAKNIQYF
many | TRBJ2-5 | TRBV4-2 | . | TGTGCCAGCAGCCAAGATTCGGGCTTCCAAGAGACCCAGTACTTC | CASSQDSGFQETQYF
. | TRBJ2-7 | TRBV12-3/TRBV12-4 | . | TGTGCCAGCACTCCGGCAGGAGGGACCTACGAGCAGTACTTC | CASTPAGGTYEQYF
. | TRBJ2-3 | TRBV12-3/TRBV12-4 | TRBD2 | TGTGCCAGCACTCAAGGACTAGCTAGCACAGATACGCAGTATTTT | CASTQGLASTDTQYF
many | TRBJ2-5 | TRBV14 | TRBD1 | TGTGCCAGCAGCCAAACCACAGGGGAGTACCAAGAGACCCAGTACTTC | CASSQTTGEYQETQYF